Listed below are T cell receptor beta chains from one sample, sequenced in a study of T cell responses to AZD1222 COVID-19 vaccine. Clones were sequenced by immunoSEQ multiplex PCR, and TCRdb holds only the in-frame ones, with some missing. The profile covers 99,000 or so clones, with 93% appearing a single time and roughly 5% taken by the ten largest. The input for sequencing was peripheral blood, taken on day 0 of AZD1222 vaccination. These TCRs come from an adult in good health. Each CDR3 is given with its conserved first and last residue. D genes are given only for firm matches. The listing skips clone size in some rows; elsewhere it reads once, few, many or a size class.

clone size	V gene	J gene	D gene	CDR3 DNA	CDR3 protein
-	TRBV6-2/TRBV6-3	TRBJ1-1	-	TGTGCCAGCAGTTACTCGGAGAACACTGAAGCTTTCTTT	CASSYSENTEAFF
once	TRBV6-5	TRBJ1-2	TRBD1	TGTGCCAGCAGGCGAGGGACAGGGTTATTCGTTGGCTACACCTTC	CASRRGTGLFVGYTF
-	TRBV6-2/TRBV6-3	TRBJ1-2	TRBD1	TGTGCCAGCAGCCTTCTACTTGGACAGGGAGAAGGCTACACCTTC	CASSLLLGQGEGYTF
-	TRBV7-8	TRBJ2-7	TRBD2	TGTGCCAGCAGCCCGGGGACTAGCGGGAACGAGCAGTACTTC	CASSPGTSGNEQYF
-	TRBV5-6	TRBJ2-5	-	TGTGCCAGCAGCTCCAGGACCCGACAGTTCGAGACCCAGTACTTC	CASSSRTRQFETQYF
-	TRBV7-2	TRBJ2-3	-	TGTGCCAGCAGCCCCTCGGGAGCAGATACGCAGTATTTT	CASSPSGADTQYF
-	TRBV7-2	TRBJ2-7	TRBD2	TGTGCCAGCAGCCCCGGGAGGATTAGGTCCCACGAGCAGTACTTC	CASSPGRIRSHEQYF
-	TRBV6-4	TRBJ2-1	TRBD2	TGTGCCAGCAGTGACTCTAGCGGGTCCTACAATGAGCAGTTCTTC	CASSDSSGSYNEQFF
-	TRBV7-8	TRBJ2-7	-	TGTGCCAGCAGCTTATCCCCACTAGGAACCTACGAGCAGTACTTC	CASSLSPLGTYEQYF
-	TRBV12-3/TRBV12-4	TRBJ2-7	TRBD1	TGTGCCAGCAAAGAAGGGACAGTGTACGAGCAGTACTTC	CASKEGTVYEQYF
few	TRBV2	TRBJ2-7	-	TGTGCCAGCGGTGTTAGGGACTCCTACGAGCAGTACTTC	CASGVRDSYEQYF
-	TRBV18	TRBJ2-7	TRBD2	TGTGCCAGCTCACCACCGTGGCGGGAGTCTGAGCAGTACTTC	CASSPPWRESEQYF
-	TRBV24-1	TRBJ1-4	-	TGTGCCACCAGTTCAGGGGAAGGTGTGGGGAAACTGTTTTTT	CATSSGEGVGKLFF
-	TRBV7-9	TRBJ2-1	TRBD2	TGTGCCAGCAGTTACGGACTAGCGGGACCCTACAATGAGCAGTTCTTC	CASSYGLAGPYNEQFF
-	TRBV24-1	TRBJ2-1	TRBD1	TGTGCCACCAGGGACAGGGTGGATGAGCAGTTCTTC	CATRDRVDEQFF
-	TRBV27	TRBJ2-3	TRBD2	TGTGCCAGCAGTCAGCTAGCGGGAGTAACAGATACGCAGTATTTT	CASSQLAGVTDTQYF
few	TRBV6-6	TRBJ2-5	TRBD2	TGTGCCAGCAGTTACCGGGGGGGCGAGGAGACCCAGTACTTC	CASSYRGGEETQYF
-	TRBV11-2	TRBJ2-5	-	TGTGCCAGCAGCTTACTATCCTCGCGGTGGGAGACCCAGTACTTC	CASSLLSSRWETQYF
once	TRBV5-1	TRBJ1-1	-	TGCGCCAGCAGCGGGGGACACAGGAACACTGAAGCTTTCTTT	CASSGGHRNTEAFF
-	TRBV5-1	TRBJ2-1	-	TGCGCCAGCAGCTTGATCGGCAGCCTCTACAATGAGCAGTTCTTC	CASSLIGSLYNEQFF
-	TRBV5-4	TRBJ2-1	-	TGTGCCAGCAGCCCCGACACCAAGCGGCAGTTCTTC	CASSPDTKRQFF
-	TRBV15	TRBJ1-2	TRBD1	TGTGCCACCAGCGGCCCCAGGGGGACGGAAGGCAACTATGGCTACACCTTC	CATSGPRGTEGNYGYTF
once	TRBV24-1	TRBJ2-1	TRBD1	TGTGCCACCAGTGAATCCCCTGGGAGACAGGGGGCTAATGAGCAGTTCTTC	CATSESPGRQGANEQFF
-	TRBV28	TRBJ1-4	TRBD1	TGTGCCAGCAGGGCGGACAGGGAGACAGAAAAACTGTTTTTT	CASRADRETEKLFF
-	TRBV18	TRBJ1-4	-	TGTGCCAGCTCACCACTAGGGGTGGGATCGACTAATGAAAAACTGTTTTTT	CASSPLGVGSTNEKLFF
-	TRBV2	TRBJ1-2	TRBD1	TGTGCCAGCAGCGCCGGGGACAGACCCTATGGCTACACCTTC	CASSAGDRPYGYTF
-	TRBV24-1	TRBJ2-1	TRBD1	TGTGCCACCAGTGCACGGGACAGGCACAACAATGAGCAGTTCTTC	CATSARDRHNNEQFF
-	TRBV6-5	TRBJ1-1	TRBD1	TGTGCCAGCAGGCCCACAGGGGCCACTGAAGCTTTCTTT	CASRPTGATEAFF
-	TRBV7-2	TRBJ2-5	TRBD2	TGTGCCAGCAGCTTAGGTTTAGTAGCGGGAGTAGGGGGTGGAGAGACCCAGTACTTC	CASSLGLVAGVGGGETQYF
-	TRBV6-1	TRBJ1-1	-	TGTGCCAGCAGTGAACTAGGGCAGGGTTACACTGAAGCTTTCTTT	CASSELGQGYTEAFF
once	TRBV6-5	TRBJ2-7	TRBD1	TGTGCCAGCAGAGCAACAGGGGGGCGGGAGCAGTACTTC	CASRATGGREQYF
few	TRBV11-3	TRBJ2-7	TRBD1	TGTGCCAGCAGCGCGACAGGGGAACCGTTCTACGAGCAGTACTTC	CASSATGEPFYEQYF
-	TRBV28	TRBJ1-5	-	TGTGCCAGCAGTTTCCCGACAGTTAGCAATCAGCCCCAGCATTTT	CASSFPTVSNQPQHF
-	TRBV27	TRBJ2-2	-	TGTGCCAGCAGGGGAGCGAACACCGGGGAGCTGTTTTTT	CASRGANTGELFF
once	TRBV2	TRBJ1-2	-	TGTGCCAGCAGTGTGTCAGGCGATCTTAACTATGGCTACACCTTC	CASSVSGDLNYGYTF
-	TRBV10-3	TRBJ2-7	-	TGTGCCATCGGCGACGAGCAGTACTTC	CAIGDEQYF
-	TRBV5-1	TRBJ2-3	-	TGCGCCAGCAGCTTGGAGGACTCCCTAACAGATACGCAGTATTTT	CASSLEDSLTDTQYF